Following are 22 T cell receptor beta chains from one sample sequenced in a study of blood T cell repertoires in COVID-19. Profiling relied on immunoSEQ multiplex PCR, and the TCRdb table lists in-frame clones only, not all of them. The data hold more than 85,000 clones, with about four fifths observed a single time. What was sequenced was peripheral blood. These receptors all come from an elderly man with acute or convalescent COVID-19.

The chain employs TRBV4-1 and TRBJ2-1, with TRBD2 identical over 10 bases. Germline V CDR1 and CDR2: MGHRA, YSYEKL. The CDR3 is made up of 14 amino acids. J lost 9 bases, V lost 3 bases, and 5 bases had no gene match. The CDR3 nucleotides read TGCGCCAGCAGCCACAGCGGGAGGGCCCCTGAGCAGTTCTTC. Protein sequence: CASSHSGRAPEQFF.

The CDR3 loop reads CASSYSTATGWRAFF. Written as DNA, the CDR3 is TGTGCCAGCAGTTACTCGACCGCGACAGGCTGGCGAGCTTTCTTT. The genes are TRBV6-2 or TRBV6-3 and TRBJ1-1; D perhaps matches TRBD1 (6 bases). V gave up 0 bases and J gave up 10 bases, with 18 bases separating them. The CDR3 loop spans 15 amino acids. CDR1 is MNHEY and CDR2 is SVGEGT in the germline V gene.

V usage is TRBV3-1 (or the pseudogene TRBV3-2) and J usage is TRBJ1-1; 7 bases line up with TRBD1. Germline CDR1 reads LGHDT; CDR2 reads YNNKEL (reference sequence). The CDR3 is 14 residues long. Trimming took 1 base from V and 5 from J; bases not matched to a gene: 4. The CDR3 bases are TGTGCCAGCAGCCAAGGACCAGGGGGAACTGAAGCTTTCTTT. Its protein is CASSQGPGGTEAFF.

The rearrangement uses TRBV6-6 and TRBJ2-3; D remains ambiguous. Germline assignment: CDR1 MNHNY and CDR2 SVGAGI (reference sequence). V shed 2 bases and J shed 6 bases, with 9 bases lying between them. The CDR3 consists of 13 residues. The CDR3 nucleotides are TGTGCCAGCAGTTACGTCGGTCCGGATACGCAGTATTTT. Translating gives CASSYVGPDTQYF.

The chain employs TRBV27 and TRBJ2-7, with TRBD2 matching over 10 bases. Trimming took 5 bases from V and 2 from J; bases not matched to a gene: 9. This CDR3 region has 16 residues. Per germline, CDR1 MNHEY and CDR2 SMNVEV (reference sequence). CDR3: CASSLYLAGGTYEQYF. The DNA for the CDR3 is TGTGCCAGCAGTCTCTACTTAGCGGGAGGCACCTACGAGCAGTACTTC.

V gene TRBV4-2 combines with J gene TRBJ2-3, with 9 nucleotides matching TRBD2. The CDR3 is 16 residues long. Trimming took 0 bases from V and 7 from J; bases not matched to a gene: 8. CDR1 and CDR2 from the germline V gene are LGHNA and YNFKEQ. The CDR3 nucleotides are TGTGCCAGCAGCCAAGACTTGAGCGGGAGGACATATACGCAGTATTTT. Its translation is CASSQDLSGRTYTQYF.

The chain combines TRBV10-3 with TRBJ1-2; D may be TRBD1 (6 bases). Per germline, CDR1 ENHRY and CDR2 SYGVKD. The CDR3 consists of 12 residues. V was trimmed by 7 bases and J by 4 bases, leaving 10 bases between them. The CDR3 is CAIKDSLYGYTF. The CDR3 bases are TGTGCCATCAAGGACAGTCTCTATGGCTACACCTTC.

V usage is TRBV20-1 and J usage is TRBJ1-2, with unresolved D. The ends were cut back, 4 bases at V and 3 bases at J, with 6 bases in the middle. CDR3 length: 11 residues. In germline, CDR1 is DFQATT, CDR2 SNEGSKA (reference sequence). CDR3 sequence: CSATPDYGYTF. CDR3 DNA: TGCAGTGCTACCCCCGACTATGGCTACACCTTC.

This clone was seen more than once but under ten times. The gene calls are TRBV5-1 and TRBJ2-5, with D possibly matching TRBD2 (6 bases). The CDR3 is 14 amino acids. V was pared by 1 base and J by 4 bases, with 11 bases between. Germline V lookup: CDR1 SGHRS, CDR2 YFSETQ. CDR3 protein: CASSLRGGGETQYF. DNA of the CDR3: TGCGCCAGCAGCTTGCGGGGAGGAGGAGAGACCCAGTACTTC.

The table lists this clone with a few counts. The DNA of the CDR3 is TGTGCCAGTAGTAAACCGGGACTCAATGAGCAGTTCTTC. Amino acids: CASSKPGLNEQFF. The chain recombines TRBV19 with TRBJ2-1; D is perhaps TRBD2 (6 bases). Germline CDR1 and CDR2: LNHDA and SQIVND (reference sequence). The CDR3 sequence is 13 residues long. V lost 4 bases and J 6 bases, leaving 10 bases between the germline ends.

The gene calls are TRBV7-9 and TRBJ2-2; D may be TRBD2 (7 bases). The CDR3 consists of 19 residues. Trimming cost V 2 bases and J 3 bases, with 22 bases left between them. Germline V lookup: CDR1 SEHNR, CDR2 FQNEAQ (reference sequence). The CDR3 here is CASSLFQGRAIWDTGELFF. The DNA for the CDR3 is TGTGCCAGCAGCTTATTCCAGGGGAGGGCCATTTGGGACACCGGGGAGCTGTTTTTT.

Only a few counts were recorded for this clone. CDR3 DNA sequence: TGCGCCAGCAGCTTGGAGATCAGGGGAATCTACACCTTC. Translated, it gives CASSLEIRGIYTF. This rearrangement joins TRBV5-1 to TRBJ1-2; a weak D match, TRBD1 (6 bases). The germline V and J ends were trimmed by 0 bases and 10 bases, with 13 bases remaining between them. Germline V lookup: CDR1 SGHRS, CDR2 YFSETQ. CDR3 length: 13 residues.

This clone has only one observation. The chain carries TRBV29-1 and TRBJ1-2, with TRBD1 matching over 8 bases. The V segment lost 5 bases and the J segment 2 bases; nucleotides outside the gene matches: 4. The V gene's germline CDR1 is SQVTM and CDR2 ANQGSEA. The CDR3 runs 13 residues. This CDR3 is CSVSRDRNYGYTF. CDR3 bases: TGCAGCGTTTCGAGGGACAGGAACTATGGCTACACCTTC.

V is TRBV4-2 and J is TRBJ1-2; TRBD1 aligns across 9 bases. Trimming removed 0 bases from V and 6 bases from J; junction bases left unmatched: 5. The germline gives CDR1 LGHNA, CDR2 YNFKEQ. This CDR3 is built from 15 residues. The CDR3 sequence is CASSQDWDREHGYTF. CDR3 nucleotides: TGTGCCAGCAGCCAAGATTGGGACAGGGAGCATGGCTACACCTTC.

V and J are TRBV20-1 and TRBJ2-1; 7 bases are a match to TRBD2. The V segment lost 6 bases and the J segment 11 bases; nucleotides outside the gene matches: 7. The germline CDR1 and CDR2 sequences are DFQATT and SNEGSKA (reference sequence). The CDR3 totals 11 residues. The DNA for the CDR3 is TGCAGTGCCCAAACTAGCGTGAAGCAGTTCTTC. Its translation: CSAQTSVKQFF.

This clone has a handful of counts. The CDR3 region is CASSPLTGTEQYF. The CDR3, as DNA: TGTGCCAGCTCACCGTTGACAGGGACCGAGCAGTACTTC. The chain couples TRBV18 to TRBJ2-7; 7 nucleotides match TRBD1. Germline-derived CDR1 and CDR2 are KGHSH and LQKENI. The CDR3 sequence is 13 residues long. V lost 3 bases and J lost 6; bases outside the gene matches: 5.

The chain joins TRBV25-1 to TRBJ1-3; 12 bases align to TRBD1. Trimming removed 6 bases from V and 4 bases from J; junction bases left unmatched: 1. Per the germline V gene, CDR1 is MGHDK and CDR2 is SYGVNS. The CDR3 length is 14 residues. The CDR3 coding sequence is TGTGCCAGCAGCGGGACAGGGGGCGGAAACACCATATATTTT. Its protein is CASSGTGGGNTIYF.

The V gene is TRBV6-2 or TRBV6-3, the J gene TRBJ1-1, with TRBD1 as a possible D gene (6 bases). From germline, CDR1 is MNHEY and CDR2 SVGEGT. V was trimmed by 4 bases and J by 3 bases, leaving 9 bases between them. The length of the CDR3 is 13 residues. The CDR3, as DNA: TGTGCCAGCAGTTTTTACAGGGACACTGAAGCTTTCTTT. Its protein is CASSFYRDTEAFF.

This clone was recorded a few times. The chain couples TRBV11-2 to TRBJ2-7; D call uncertain. The germline V and J ends were trimmed by 1 base and 3 bases, with 7 bases remaining between them. This CDR3 has 13 residues. From germline, CDR1 is SGHAT and CDR2 FQNNGV. The CDR3: CASSLVFRYEQYF. The DNA for the CDR3 is TGTGCCAGCAGCTTAGTTTTCCGCTACGAGCAGTACTTC.

The gene calls are TRBV28 and TRBJ2-3; TRBD1 matches at 11 bases. The CDR3 contains 16 residues. The germline V gene encodes CDR1 MDHEN and CDR2 SYDVKM. The trim removed 4 bases at V and 3 bases at J, leaving 6 bases unmatched. The CDR3 sequence: CASSSPGQGATDTQYF. The DNA of the CDR3 is TGTGCCAGCAGTTCGCCCGGACAGGGGGCTACAGATACGCAGTATTTT.

The gene calls are TRBV3-1 (or the pseudogene TRBV3-2) and TRBJ2-6; D is undetermined. The CDR3 is 14 residues long. Trimming pared 4 bases from V and 0 bases from J, leaving 4 bases between. Germline lookup yields CDR1 LGHDT and CDR2 YNNKEL (reference sequence). The CDR3 sequence: CASSRPSGANVLTF. In nucleotides, the CDR3 is TGTGCCAGCAGCCGGCCCTCTGGGGCCAACGTCCTGACTTTC.

This chain uses TRBV2 with TRBJ1-5; D is possibly TRBD1 (5 bases). The germline V gene encodes CDR1 SNHLY and CDR2 FYNNEI. V lost 3 bases and J lost 7, with 22 bases in between. The CDR3 runs to 17 residues. In nucleotides, the CDR3 is TGTGCCAGCAGTGAGATTGGGGCAGCCCAGGCAGGGCAGCCCCAGCATTTT. The encoded protein is CASSEIGAAQAGQPQHF.